The rows below give T cell receptor beta chains drawn from one sample of a study of Tregs in tolerant kidney transplant recipients. Repertoires were generated with immunoSEQ multiplex PCR, while TCRdb's copy carries only in-frame clones and drops some. There are about 20,000 clones in the sample; roughly four fifths occur only once, and roughly 2.5% lies in the top ten. Sample: Tregs from blood. The receptor source for this set is a human donor in good health. The CDR3 runs from the conserved cysteine through the conserved F or W. D genes are given only for firm matches. Clone size, where shown, is once, few, many, or a class for clones that have expanded.

V gene,D gene,clone size,J gene,CDR3 DNA,CDR3 protein
TRBV5-6,TRBD1,once,TRBJ1-4,TGTGCCAGCAGCCCGACAGGGTTGAGGGAAAAACTGTTTTTT,CASSPTGLREKLFF
TRBV30,TRBD2,-,TRBJ2-1,TGTGCCTGGAGGGGTGGCGGGGCGGGGGGTGAGCAGTTCTTC,CAWRGGGAGGEQFF
TRBV5-6,-,-,TRBJ1-4,TGTGCCAGCAGCTTATCAGGGGTTGAAAAACTGTTTTTT,CASSLSGVEKLFF
TRBV4-3,-,-,TRBJ1-2,TGCGCCAGCAGCCAAGGCTGGGGCGACTATGGCTACACCTTC,CASSQGWGDYGYTF
TRBV19,-,once,TRBJ2-2,TGTGCCAGTAGTATAGATCCCCCAGGGGCCGGGACCGGGGAGCTGTTTTTT,CASSIDPPGAGTGELFF
TRBV6-5,-,-,TRBJ1-1,TGTGCCAGCAGTTCCCCGGGCCAGAACACTGAAGCTTTCTTT,CASSSPGQNTEAFF
TRBV30,TRBD2,-,TRBJ2-1,TGTGCCTGGAGTGTAGGGACTAGCGGGGGCAATGAGCAGTTCTTC,CAWSVGTSGGNEQFF
TRBV29-1,-,-,TRBJ1-4,TGCAGCGTGGCTTATGGGGCCAGCGATGAAAAACTGTTTTTT,CSVAYGASDEKLFF
TRBV2,-,once,TRBJ2-1,TGTGCCAGCACCCTACGGGCGGTCCTAGGCAATGAGCAGTTCTTC,CASTLRAVLGNEQFF
TRBV5-1,TRBD1,few,TRBJ1-1,TGCGCCAGCAGCTTAGGGACAGCCCGTGACACTGAAGCTTTCTTT,CASSLGTARDTEAFF
TRBV18,-,-,TRBJ2-3,TGTGCCAGCTCACCGCGTCCACCTAGCACAGATACGCAGTATTTT,CASSPRPPSTDTQYF
TRBV15,TRBD2,-,TRBJ2-7,TGTGCCACCAGCAGAGATTGGGCGACTAGCGCCTACGAGCAGTACTTC,CATSRDWATSAYEQYF
TRBV18,-,-,TRBJ1-1,TGTGCCAGCTCACCGATGGGACACCCGAACACTGAAGCTTTCTTT,CASSPMGHPNTEAFF
TRBV18,TRBD2,once,TRBJ2-7,TGTGCCAGCTCACCACGGAGGGGACTAGCTGGAAACGAGCAGTACTTC,CASSPRRGLAGNEQYF
TRBV30,TRBD1,-,TRBJ2-7,TGTGCATACAGGGGGCTGAGCTCCGAGCAGTACTTC,CAYRGLSSEQYF
TRBV28,-,-,TRBJ1-1,TGTGCCAGCAGTTTATTAAACAGGAGGGGAGCGGCTTTCTTT,CASSLLNRRGAAFF
TRBV6-5,TRBD1,-,TRBJ2-7,TGTGCCAGCAGTTACTCCCGGGCAGGGGGCTATATTAGGTACTTC,CASSYSRAGGYIRYF
TRBV6-6,-,-,TRBJ1-1,TGTGCCAGCAGTAGATTGGGAGGCTCGGGGACTGAAGCTTTCTTT,CASSRLGGSGTEAFF
TRBV13,TRBD2,once,TRBJ2-5,TGTGCCAGCAGCTGGAGTATGACTAGCGGGGAAGAGACCCAGTACTTC,CASSWSMTSGEETQYF
TRBV6-5,-,-,TRBJ1-1,TGTGCCAGCAATGAGGGCACTGAAGCTTTCTTT,CASNEGTEAFF
TRBV6-1,-,once,TRBJ1-2,TGTGCCAGCAGCATAAACTATGGCTACACCTTC,CASSINYGYTF
TRBV7-2,-,-,TRBJ2-7,TGTGCCAGCAGCTTAGAGGCCGGTTACGAGCAGTACTTC,CASSLEAGYEQYF
TRBV27,TRBD1,-,TRBJ2-1,TGTGCCAGCAGTTTTTTAGGGACAGGGACCCCAGAGTCAAAAGGCAATGAGCAGTTCTTC,CASSFLGTGTPESKGNEQFF
TRBV2,TRBD1,-,TRBJ2-7,TGTGCCAGCAGCTCACAGGGGGCCCATTTCGAGCAGTACTTC,CASSSQGAHFEQYF